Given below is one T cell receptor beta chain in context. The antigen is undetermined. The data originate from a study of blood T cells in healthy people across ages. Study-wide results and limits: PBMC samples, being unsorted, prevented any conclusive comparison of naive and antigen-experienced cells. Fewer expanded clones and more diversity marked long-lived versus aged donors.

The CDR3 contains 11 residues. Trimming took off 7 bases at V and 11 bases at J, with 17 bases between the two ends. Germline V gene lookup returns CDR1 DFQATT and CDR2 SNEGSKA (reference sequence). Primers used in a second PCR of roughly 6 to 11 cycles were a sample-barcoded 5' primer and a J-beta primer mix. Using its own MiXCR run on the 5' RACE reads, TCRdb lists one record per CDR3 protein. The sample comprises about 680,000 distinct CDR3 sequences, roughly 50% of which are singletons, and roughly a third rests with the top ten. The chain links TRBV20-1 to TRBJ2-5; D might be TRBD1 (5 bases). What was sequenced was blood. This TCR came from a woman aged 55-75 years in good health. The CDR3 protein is CSERYRYEQYF. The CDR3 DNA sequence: TGCAGTGAAAGGTACAGGTATGAGCAGTACTTC.